Listed below are T cell receptor beta chains from one sample, sequenced in a study of T cells in Graves' hyperthyroidism and ophthalmopathy. TCRdb reprocessed the multiplex PCR reads with MiXCR, giving one entry per CDR3 protein. In the table there are over 700,000 distinct CDR3 sequences, around 20% of which are singletons. The sequenced sample consisted of blood. The receptor set was obtained from a woman aged 50 to 60 with Graves' hyperthyroidism that later progressed to Graves' ophthalmopathy. CDR3s include the opening cysteine and the closing phenylalanine or tryptophan. The D gene is left open where the match is weak. Clone size is stated in some rows and not others, as once, few, many or a class when expanded.

TRBJ2-3 | few | TRBV6-1 | TRBD1 | 15 | TGTGCCAGCAGTAGAACCGGGACAGGCCCAGATACGCAGTATTTT | CASSRTGTGPDTQYF
TRBJ2-2 | few | TRBV19 | - | 15 | TGTGCCAGTAGTCCTGGAGTTCAGAACACCGGGGAGCTGTTTTTT | CASSPGVQNTGELFF
TRBJ1-1 | many | TRBV18 | - | 14 | TGTGCCAGCTCACCACCGGCAGGGGCCACTGAAGCTTTCTTT | CASSPPAGATEAFF
TRBJ1-2 | few | TRBV2 | - | 11 | TGTGTCAGCAGTGTAAACTATGGCTACACCTTC | CVSSVNYGYTF
TRBJ1-2 | many | TRBV30 | TRBD1 | 15 | TGTGCCTGGAGTCTGGACAGGGGAGATCTCTATGGCTACACCTTC | CAWSLDRGDLYGYTF
TRBJ2-2 | many | TRBV20-1 | TRBD2 | 16 | TGCAGTGCCCCGATAGCGGGGGGGCCAATGTTCGGGGAGCTGTTTTTT | CSAPIAGGPMFGELFF
TRBJ2-3 | few | TRBV6-1 | TRBD2 | 16 | TGTGCCAGCAGTAACCCAGCGGGGGGGCCGACAGATACGCAGTATTTT | CASSNPAGGPTDTQYF
TRBJ2-3 | few | TRBV7-6 | - | 13 | TGTGCCAGCAGCTTAGCCGGGTTTGATACGCAGTATTTT | CASSLAGFDTQYF
TRBJ2-1 | few | TRBV19 | - | 13 | TGTGCCAGTAGTATAGTGGTGGAGAGAGAGCAGTTCTTC | CASSIVVEREQFF
TRBJ1-2 | - | TRBV6-1 | - | 11 | TGTGCCAGCAGCCCACGGGATGGCTACACCTTC | CASSPRDGYTF
TRBJ2-1 | many | TRBV12-3/TRBV12-4 | - | 16 | TGTGCCAGCAGCGGGATTCGGACAAGGCGATACAATGAGCAGTTCTTC | CASSGIRTRRYNEQFF
TRBJ2-2 | few | TRBV27 | - | 13 | TGTGCCAGCAGGTTTGGGGGCACCGGGGAGCTGTTTTTT | CASRFGGTGELFF
TRBJ1-6 | many | TRBV3-1 | - | 16 | TGTGCCAGCAGCCAAGTCTCGGCTAGTTGGAATTCACCCCTCCACTTT | CASSQVSASWNSPLHF
TRBJ2-1 | - | TRBV9 | - | 16 | TGTGCCAGCAGCGTAGTTGGCAGGGGATCTTACAATGAGCAGTTCTTC | CASSVVGRGSYNEQFF
TRBJ2-5 | few | TRBV19 | - | 15 | TGTGCCAGTAGTATTGGAGGGGGTCTCACCGAGACCCAGTACTTC | CASSIGGGLTETQYF
TRBJ1-2 | - | TRBV6-1 | TRBD1 | 14 | TGTGCCAGCAGTCAGGACAGGGTAGACTATGGCTACACCTTC | CASSQDRVDYGYTF
TRBJ1-2 | - | TRBV5-1 | - | 15 | TGCGCCAGCAGCTCGACGGGGGAAAGGGACTATGGCTACACCTTC | CASSSTGERDYGYTF
TRBJ1-2 | many | TRBV6-1 | - | 15 | TGTGCCAGCAATTTAAACAGAGACCTTAACTATGGCTACACCTTC | CASNLNRDLNYGYTF
TRBJ1-6 | many | TRBV6-5 | - | 15 | TGTGCCAGCAGTTACCCCTGGGAGTATAATTCACCCCTCCACTTT | CASSYPWEYNSPLHF
TRBJ1-1 | - | TRBV5-1 | - | 14 | TGCGCCAGCAGCTTGGGAGGCGGGAACGCTGAAGCTTTCTTT | CASSLGGGNAEAFF
TRBJ1-3 | many | TRBV11-2 | - | 15 | TGCGCCAGCAGCTTGGATCCTAGCTCTGGAAACACCATATATTTT | CASSLDPSSGNTIYF
TRBJ2-5 | few | TRBV19 | - | 13 | TGTGCCAGTAGTAGAGAAGAGTGGGAGACCCAGTACTTC | CASSREEWETQYF
TRBJ1-5 | - | TRBV5-6 | - | 14 | TGTGCCAGCAGCTTGGTGTCAGCTAATCAGCCCCAGCATTTT | CASSLVSANQPQHF
TRBJ2-2 | - | TRBV9 | - | 16 | TGTGCCAGCAGCGTAGTAGACCCGTCAAGCACCGGGGAGCTGTTTTTT | CASSVVDPSSTGELFF
TRBJ2-7 | many | TRBV20-1 | TRBD1 | 14 | TGCAGTGCCCCGGCTACAGGGGGAATCTACGAGCAGTACTTC | CSAPATGGIYEQYF
TRBJ1-1 | - | TRBV10-3 | TRBD1 | 16 | TGTGCCATCAGACCCCCGGGACAGGGGGAAAACACTGAAGCTTTCTTT | CAIRPPGQGENTEAFF
TRBJ1-2 | few | TRBV6-1 | - | 12 | TGTGCCAGCAGCCACAGGGAGTTTGGCTACACCTTC | CASSHREFGYTF
TRBJ1-2 | few | TRBV19 | - | 12 | TGTGCCAGTAGTATACAGGGCAAGGGCTACACCTTC | CASSIQGKGYTF
TRBJ2-1 | - | TRBV3-1 | - | 14 | TGTGCCAGCTCACCCCAAGTATCGAGAAATGAGCAGTTCTTC | CASSPQVSRNEQFF
TRBJ1-3 | - | TRBV9 | - | 13 | TGTGCCAGCAGTTCAAGGGACGGAAACACCATATATTTT | CASSSRDGNTIYF
TRBJ1-5 | few | TRBV7-9 | - | 15 | TGTGCCAGCAGCTCGGTGGGGGTCGGGAATCAGCCCCAGCATTTT | CASSSVGVGNQPQHF
TRBJ2-5 | - | TRBV27 | - | 14 | TGTGCCAGCACCCAAAACCCGGGAGAAGAGACCCAGTACTTC | CASTQNPGEETQYF
TRBJ2-3 | - | TRBV20-1 | - | 13 | TGCAGTGCAAGGACCACTAGCACAGATACGCAGTATTTT | CSARTTSTDTQYF
TRBJ1-2 | - | TRBV19 | - | 13 | TGTGCCAGTAGCCTTGGGACCGCCTTGGGCTACACCTTC | CASSLGTALGYTF
TRBJ2-5 | many | TRBV7-9 | - | 13 | TGTGCCAGCAGTTGGGTCCCTCAAGAGACCCAGTACTTC | CASSWVPQETQYF
TRBJ1-1 | many | TRBV12-3/TRBV12-4 | - | 13 | TGTGCCACTTCGAAGGTCGGGAACACTGAAGCTTTCTTT | CATSKVGNTEAFF
TRBJ1-1 | few | TRBV3-1 | - | 16 | TGTGCCAGCAGCCAGCCATTATCCCCGCGGAACACTGAAGCTTTCTTT | CASSQPLSPRNTEAFF
TRBJ1-1 | once | TRBV6-6 | - | 15 | TGTGCCAGCAGTTACTCAAGGATCCTGAACACTGAAGCTTTCTTT | CASSYSRILNTEAFF
TRBJ2-2 | few | TRBV15 | TRBD2 | 15 | TGTGCCACCAGCAGACTAGCGGAGGGTTCCGGGGAGCTGTTTTTT | CATSRLAEGSGELFF
TRBJ2-7 | few | TRBV20-1 | TRBD2 | 18 | TGCAGTGCTTCCCTACGGGCGGCTAGCGGGGCCGAGAGCTACGAGCAGTACTTC | CSASLRAASGAESYEQYF
TRBJ2-5 | - | TRBV19 | - | 16 | TGTGCCAGTAGTCCCCCTCGGTCGGTGGGAGTGGAGACCCAGTACTTC | CASSPPRSVGVETQYF
TRBJ1-1 | - | TRBV2 | TRBD1 | 11 | TGTGCCAGCACCCGGACAGGCGAAGCTTTCTTT | CASTRTGEAFF